These 30 T cell receptor beta chains were all obtained from the same sample, sequenced in a study of cytomegalovirus exposure and HLA in healthy donors. The PCR employed 60 Vbeta primers together with 13 Jbeta primers. Clones were read by immunoSEQ multiplex PCR, and TCRdb kept only the in-frame ones, dropping some. The sample lists around 190,000 clones; 81% were seen once. The sample was PBMCs. These receptors originate from a man aged 40-50 years in good health and CMV-seropositive.

There are a few counts of this clone. J is TRBJ1-5 and V is TRBV6-6; TRBD1 matches 8 bases. Germline loops: CDR1 MNHNY, CDR2 SVGAGI (reference sequence). The ends lost 6 bases at V and 4 bases at J; junction bases unmatched: 2. This CDR3 comprises 13 residues. CDR3: CASRGQGNQPQHF. The CDR3 bases are TGTGCCAGCAGAGGACAGGGAAATCAGCCCCAGCATTTT.

The genes are TRBV6-1 and TRBJ1-3; D not resolved. Trimming took 0 bases from V and 0 from J, leaving 6 bases between them. CDR3 length: 15 amino acids. Germline CDR1 reads MNHNS; CDR2 reads SASEGT. The CDR3 DNA sequence: TGTGCCAGCAGTGAAGCTGGGCACTCTGGAAACACCATATATTTT. Translation gives CASSEAGHSGNTIYF.

The chain carries TRBV6-1 and TRBJ2-2; D perhaps matches TRBD1 (5 bases). Trimming left V 6 bases short and J 4 bases short, with 12 bases between. Germline loops: CDR1 MNHNS, CDR2 SASEGT. The length of the CDR3 is 14 residues. The CDR3 protein is CASRTRVSTGELFF. In nucleotides, the CDR3 is TGTGCCAGCAGAACCAGGGTATCCACCGGGGAGCTGTTTTTT.

The CDR3 reads CASSPGQASNYGYTF. CDR3 DNA sequence: TGTGCCAGCAGCCCGGGACAGGCCTCTAACTATGGCTACACCTTC. This chain connects TRBV7-6 to TRBJ1-2, with 8 positions matching TRBD1. Trimming at V came to 5 bases and at J to 0 bases, leaving 5 bases not matched to a gene. The CDR3 has 15 residues. Germline V gene lookup returns CDR1 SGHVS and CDR2 FNYEAQ.

The chain employs TRBV4-1 and TRBJ2-5; TRBD2 agrees at 8 bases. The J call could be wrong; TRBJ2-7 is a better fit for the DNA end. Germline assignment: CDR1 MGHRA and CDR2 YSYEKL. The CDR3 length is 15 residues. CDR3 sequence (DNA): TGCGCCAGCAGTAGGGGGGCGGGAGGCACCTACGAGCAGTACTTC. It encodes CASSRGAGGTYEQYF.

The chain couples TRBV11-2 to TRBJ2-2, with TRBD2 matching over 10 bases. The CDR3 is made up of 14 amino acids. Per the germline V gene, CDR1 is SGHAT and CDR2 is FQNNGV. The CDR3, as DNA: TGTGCTACCCGAGCGGGGGGGGGCACCGGGGAGCTGTTTTTT. Translated: CATRAGGGTGELFF.

This clone has more than one count but fewer than ten. The gene calls are TRBV28 and TRBJ2-3; D is possibly TRBD2 (5 bases). This CDR3 is 16 amino acids long. With 7 bases removed from V and 0 bases from J, the gap between germline ends came to 17 bases. Germline V gene data show CDR1 as MDHEN and CDR2 as SYDVKM. The DNA for the CDR3 is TGTGCCAGCAAAGCGGCGCGAACCACTAGCACAGATACGCAGTATTTT. Protein product: CASKAARTTSTDTQYF.

This clone showed up just a few times. This rearrangement joins TRBV5-1 to TRBJ1-4; TRBD1 is a possible D gene (6 bases). Trimming stripped 1 base from V and 5 bases from J, with 21 bases between. The CDR3 sequence is 18 residues long. The germline V gene has CDR1 SGHRS and CDR2 YFSETQ. In nucleotides, the CDR3 is TGCGCCAGCAGCTTGATCCCCCGAGGGAGGGGGGGAAATGAAAAACTGTTTTTT. Translation gives CASSLIPRGRGGNEKLFF. The entire variable domain, with the rest obtained from reference TRBV5-1 and TRBJ1-4, is as follows: KAGVTQTPRYLIKTRGQQVTLSCSPISGHRSVSWYQQTPGQGLQFLFEYFSETQRNKGNFPGRFSGRQFSNSRSEMNVSTLELGDSALYLCASSLIPRGRGGNEKLFFGSGTQLSVL.

The J gene is TRBJ2-3, the V gene TRBV27, with D tentatively TRBD2 (6 bases). Germline CDR1 reads MNHEY; CDR2 reads SMNVEV (reference sequence). The CDR3 sequence is 11 residues long. Trimming removed 8 bases from V and 8 bases from J, with 11 bases in between. Here the CDR3 reads CASHLGGTQYF. CDR3 in DNA: TGTGCCAGCCATCTCGGGGGTACGCAGTATTTT.

The chain combines TRBV11-2 with TRBJ2-2; 7 bases fit TRBD1. The CDR3 covers 15 residues. The trim removed 1 base at V and 6 bases at J, leaving 5 bases unmatched. Germline V lookup: CDR1 SGHAT, CDR2 FQNNGV. The DNA of the CDR3 is TGTGCCAGCAGCTTAGGACAGGGCGGTCCCGGGGAGCTGTTTTTT. Translating gives CASSLGQGGPGELFF.

As for this clone: One base away lies a much larger clone, so this may be a sequencing read error. Distinct nucleotide sequences in the sample also encode this CDR3. The J gene is TRBJ1-2, the V gene TRBV7-9; 7 nucleotides match TRBD1. The junction had 0 bases not matched to a gene; V was cut back by 3 bases and J by 2 bases. Germline V gives CDR1 SEHNR, CDR2 FQNEAQ (reference sequence). This CDR3 has 13 residues. The CDR3 loop reads CASSLGQNYGYTF. The CDR3 DNA follows: TGTGCCAGCAGCTTGGGACAGAACTATGGCTACACCTTC.

The genes are TRBV6-5 and TRBJ2-5; 7 bases match TRBD1. From germline, CDR1 is MNHEY and CDR2 SVGAGI. V trimming: 6 bases; J trimming: 1 base; junction bases outside the gene matches: 8. This CDR3 contains 15 residues. This chain's CDR3 is CASRHERTGQETQYF. As DNA, the CDR3 is TGTGCCAGCAGGCATGAAAGGACAGGCCAAGAGACCCAGTACTTC.

The rearrangement links TRBV4-1 to TRBJ2-7; D perhaps matches TRBD1 (6 bases). The CDR3 has 15 amino acids. From germline, CDR1 is MGHRA and CDR2 YSYEKL. V lost 0 bases to trimming and J lost 5 bases, with 14 bases between them. The CDR3 sequence: CASSQEQGVRNEQYF. The CDR3 DNA sequence: TGCGCCAGCAGCCAAGAACAGGGAGTTCGGAACGAGCAGTACTTC.

This chain connects TRBV13 to TRBJ2-1; no definite D call. Trimming removed 0 bases from V and 0 bases from J, with 6 bases in between. CDR3 length: 15 residues. Per the germline V gene, CDR1 is PRHDT and CDR2 is FYEKMQ (reference sequence). In DNA form, the CDR3 reads TGTGCCAGCAGCTTAGGGCACAGCTCCTACAATGAGCAGTTCTTC. Residues: CASSLGHSSYNEQFF.

This chain joins TRBV5-1 and TRBJ2-7; the match to TRBD2 covers 10 bases. The ends lost 1 base at V and 2 bases at J; junction bases unmatched: 3. The CDR3 is made up of 15 amino acids. Germline V gives CDR1 SGHRS, CDR2 YFSETQ. CDR3 protein: CASSLTSGETYEQYF. CDR3 DNA sequence: TGCGCCAGCAGCTTGACTAGCGGGGAAACCTACGAGCAGTACTTC.

The V call is TRBV23-1, the J call TRBJ2-7; the D gene is possibly TRBD2 (6 bases). TRBV23-1 has ORF status, its function being uncertain. Trimming shortened V by 6 bases and J by 2 bases, and 26 bases separated the two germline ends. There are 18 residues in the CDR3. The DNA for the CDR3 is TGCGCCAGCAGCCAAATTTTCCCCCTTCTGGAGGGACCCTACGAGCAGTACTTC. Its translation: CASSQIFPLLEGPYEQYF.

The V gene is TRBV12-2, the J gene TRBJ2-5; the DNA was not used to check the table's D call, TRBD1. TRBV12-2 is reported as a pseudogene. The CDR3 runs 14 residues. This chain's CDR3 is CASRLAVRQETQYF. DNA of the CDR3: TGTGCAAGTCGCTTAGCTGTCAGACAAGAGACCCAGTACTTC.

This chain connects TRBV18 to TRBJ2-5; 7 nucleotides agree with TRBD2. V trimming: 6 bases; J trimming: 1 base; junction bases outside the gene matches: 5. Germline CDR1 KGHSH, CDR2 LQKENI. The CDR3 covers 14 residues. CDR3 DNA: TGTGCCAGCTCCCCCACGGGAGGCCAAGAGACCCAGTACTTC. Translation: CASSPTGGQETQYF.

The chain carries TRBV10-3 and TRBJ1-3; D call uncertain. The CDR3 has 16 residues. Germline V lookup: CDR1 ENHRY, CDR2 SYGVKD. Trimming cost V 0 bases and J 2 bases, with 11 bases left between them. The CDR3: CAISESISVTGNTIYF. Here the CDR3 DNA reads TGTGCCATCAGTGAGTCGATTAGCGTGACTGGAAACACCATATATTTT.

The chain uses TRBV11-2 and TRBJ2-3; 9 bases are shared with TRBD1. Germline V gene data show CDR1 as SGHAT and CDR2 as FQNNGV. V lost 5 bases to trimming and J lost 3 bases; unmatched junction nucleotides: 12. This CDR3 has 17 residues. CDR3 in amino acids: CASSPRPQGASTDTQYF. CDR3 nucleotides: TGTGCCAGCAGCCCCCGTCCACAGGGGGCATCGACAGATACGCAGTATTTT.

The chain joins TRBV7-8 to TRBJ2-7; possible D gene TRBD1, 5 bases. V was cut by 3 bases and J by 1 base, with 13 bases left in between. CDR1 and CDR2 from the germline V gene are SGHVS and FQNEAQ. The CDR3 is 15 amino acids. The CDR3 region is CASSLGPTGSYEQYF. The CDR3 DNA reads TGTGCCAGCAGCTTGGGCCCCACAGGATCCTACGAGCAGTACTTC. The full variable domain, completed using reference TRBV7-8 and TRBJ2-7, is GAGVSQSPRYKVAKRGQDVALRCDPISGHVSLFWYQQALGQGPEFLTYFQNEAQLDKSGLPSDRFFAERPEGSVSTLKIQRTQQEDSAVYLCASSLGPTGSYEQYFGPGTRLTVT.

The genes are TRBV28 and TRBJ2-3; 8 bases fit TRBD1. V lost 8 bases to trimming and J lost 8 bases; unmatched junction nucleotides: 6. The length of the CDR3 is 12 residues. The germline gives CDR1 MDHEN, CDR2 SYDVKM. This CDR3 reads CASSPTGATQYF. The CDR3 region has the DNA TGTGCCAGCTCCCCGACAGGGGCTACGCAGTATTTT.

The J gene is TRBJ2-3, the V gene TRBV11-3; 7 nucleotides match TRBD2. V shed 4 bases and J 5 bases; nucleotides not matched to a gene: 3. CDR1 SGHNT and CDR2 YENEEA come from the germline V gene. The CDR3 contains 13 residues. CDR3 DNA sequence: TGTGCCAGCAGCTCCGGGACTATAGATACGCAGTATTTT. Amino acid sequence: CASSSGTIDTQYF. Drawing the rest from reference TRBV11-3 and TRBJ2-3, the complete variable domain is EAGVVQSPRYKIIEKKQPVAFWCNPISGHNTLYWYLQNLGQGPELLIRYENEEAVDDSQLPKDRFSAERLKGVDSTLKIQPAELGDSAVYLCASSSGTIDTQYFGPGTRLTVL.

The V and J genes are TRBV4-3 and TRBJ2-7; 8 bases agree with TRBD1. Trimming took 0 bases from V and 1 from J; bases not matched to a gene: 5. CDR3 length: 16 amino acids. Germline V gives CDR1 LGHNA, CDR2 YSLEER. This CDR3 reads CASSQDPGQGSYEQYF. CDR3 coding DNA: TGCGCCAGCAGCCAAGATCCTGGACAGGGATCCTACGAGCAGTACTTC.

The chain has TRBV4-2 and TRBJ2-1; 8 nucleotides align to TRBD2. Germline values: CDR1 LGHNA, CDR2 YNFKEQ. V dropped 2 bases and J dropped 7; count of bases not matched to a gene: 16. This CDR3 region has 18 residues. CDR3 loop: CASSQMRVGSGGGNEQFF. CDR3 in DNA: TGTGCCAGCAGCCAAATGCGGGTCGGGAGCGGGGGAGGAAATGAGCAGTTCTTC.

CDR3 bases: TGCGCCAGCAGCCTTACTAGCGGAAACACCGGGGAGCTGTTTTTT. Protein: CASSLTSGNTGELFF. This chain uses TRBV5-1 with TRBJ2-2, with 8 bases lining up with TRBD2. V trimming: 4 bases; J trimming: 2 bases; junction bases outside the gene matches: 4. CDR3 length equals 15 residues. Germline V gives CDR1 SGHRS, CDR2 YFSETQ.

V and J are TRBV4-3 and TRBJ2-3; D gene unclear. The CDR3 consists of 13 residues. The V gene lost 0 bases and the J gene lost 8 bases, with 9 bases spanning the gap. Germline V lookup: CDR1 LGHNA, CDR2 YSLEER. The CDR3 region is CASSQDQVGTQYF. CDR3 in DNA: TGCGCCAGCAGCCAAGATCAGGTCGGTACGCAGTATTTT.

The CDR3 DNA reads TGCGCCAGCAGTGAGTTGGGGGCGGGTGAGACCCAGTACTTC. Translated, it gives CASSELGAGETQYF. This rearrangement joins TRBV10-2 to TRBJ2-5; tentatively, D is TRBD1 (6 bases). The CDR3 loop spans 14 amino acids. Per germline, CDR1 WSHSY and CDR2 SAAADI. Trimming removed 1 base at V and 5 bases at J, with 11 bases between.

The chain employs TRBV28 and TRBJ1-2, with a possible D match to TRBD1 (6 bases). The CDR3 is 20 residues long. Germline V lookup: CDR1 MDHEN, CDR2 SYDVKM. V lost 1 base, J lost 0 bases, and 24 bases lay in between. In DNA, the CDR3 is TGTGCCAGCAGTTTATTAGGGCTTCGGCAGGGGAGGGGTGCTAACTATGGCTACACCTTC. Residues: CASSLLGLRQGRGANYGYTF.

This rearrangement joins TRBV6-6 to TRBJ1-3, with D tentatively TRBD1 (6 bases). CDR3 length: 16 residues. The V gene's germline CDR1 is MNHNY and CDR2 SVGAGI (reference sequence). The V end lost 6 bases, the J end lost 0 bases, and 15 bases lay between the germline ends. The CDR3 region is CASSLKGDISGNTIYF. CDR3 sequence (DNA): TGTGCCAGCAGCCTTAAGGGGGATATCTCTGGAAACACCATATATTTT.